This T cell receptor beta chain was documented in a study of blood T cell repertoires in COVID-19 (dated by TCRdb to the early 2020s). Regarding the complete study: The collaborator samples originated in the United States, Italy and Spain and spanned the acute and convalescent phases of COVID-19. Where HLA class I and class II types were available, the types were taken from metadata supplied by the sample provider, not from assay-based typing. The repertoires were released in a freely available public database intended as a resource for research on the immune response to SARS-CoV-2. Samples were obtained from the ongoing ImmuneRACE study (first 160 participants) and from 1,254 subjects provided by 6 global collaborators. Subjects who had been exposed to COVID-19, were actively infected with it, or had recovered from it provided the deeply sampled blood TCRbeta repertoires that made up the dataset. The sample metadata nearly always contained a de-identified subject ID, COVID-19 status, age in years and sex. The prospective study material was composed of cDNA or gDNA derived from T cells, B-cell-depleted T cells, or PBMCs. Study-level results and caveats: Clinical and demographic metadata were provided uncurated, with the amount varying by source and participant.

Points on this clone: The target of this receptor is not known. It has no much larger one-base neighbor in the sample; base qualities were not kept.

TCRbeta CDR3 regions were amplified from genomic DNA by means of the immunoSEQ Assay, a bias-controlled multiplex PCR. The study's processing was this. Nucleated cell counts per sample were estimated from amplification of reference gene primers within the assay. To quantify the absolute abundance of each unique TCRbeta CDR3 rearrangement, sequence reads were collapsed and filtered. Productive Simpson clonality was computed per sample as the square root of Simpson's diversity index over productive rearrangements. Sourced from immuneACCESS, this table was stored by TCRdb with only in-frame sequences that have V and J called. A share of the clones is absent; for the studies checked, an unresolved V gene accounts for under half, and the remainder has no known explanation. V, J and clone size are taken as reported in that table, and D and trimming were inferred from the DNA itself. The sample has some 100,000 clones on record, 88% of them singletons. Roughly 8.1% of the sample is held by the ten biggest clonotypes.

Each collaborating institution followed its own protocols to collect whole blood in K2EDTA tubes. For TCRbeta analysis, collaborators shipped samples as frozen whole blood, isolated PBMCs, or DNA extracted from either of those sample types. The sample consisted of peripheral blood. The receptor comes from a woman aged 70-85 years with acute or convalescent COVID-19.

The CDR3 is CASSSGQYNEQFF. The nucleotides are TGTGCCAGCAGCTCTGGACAGTACAATGAGCAGTTCTTC. The sequence joins TRBV5-4 to TRBJ2-1; D gene: possibly TRBD1, on 6 matching bases. Taken from cysteine to phenylalanine, the CDR3 has 13 residues. Only the CDR3 DNA stays, 39 bases, in frame from base 1. CDR1 and CDR2 are read off the germline V gene (reference sequence) as SGHNT and YYREEE. At the junction V is shortened by 3 bases and J by 4 bases, with 8 bases in between.